This TCR beta chain is from a study of vaccination and CD4 T cells after COVID-19. This CDR3 is 15 amino acids long. The ends were cut back, 1 base at V and 6 bases at J, with 12 bases in the middle. CDR1 and CDR2 (germline): SGHVS, FQNEAQ. The Oncomine TCR Beta short-read assay sequenced DNA from cultured CD4+ T cells. TCRdb fed the PCR reads into MiXCR, producing one record per CDR3 protein. Among about 4,400 distinct CDR3 sequences listed, roughly 23% were seen once. In its sample, this clonotype ranks as medium-sized. Its antigen is unidentified. Treatment reported: roughly 10-day PBMC culture with coronavirus spike peptide pools or control peptides (ViraFEST assay).

Sequences were obtained from CD4+ T cells from blood, cultured in vitro. This clonotype was obtained from a human donor who had recovered from COVID-19. This chain links TRBV7-8 with TRBJ2-2, with no clear D. This CDR3 is CASSLGPISPGELFF. The CDR3 DNA reads TGTGCCAGCAGCTTAGGTCCGATTAGCCCCGGGGAGCTGTTTTTT. The whole variable domain, filled in from reference TRBV7-8 and TRBJ2-2, reads GAGVSQSPRYKVAKRGQDVALRCDPISGHVSLFWYQQALGQGPEFLTYFQNEAQLDKSGLPSDRFFAERPEGSVSTLKIQRTQQEDSAVYLCASSLGPISPGELFFGEGSRLTVL.